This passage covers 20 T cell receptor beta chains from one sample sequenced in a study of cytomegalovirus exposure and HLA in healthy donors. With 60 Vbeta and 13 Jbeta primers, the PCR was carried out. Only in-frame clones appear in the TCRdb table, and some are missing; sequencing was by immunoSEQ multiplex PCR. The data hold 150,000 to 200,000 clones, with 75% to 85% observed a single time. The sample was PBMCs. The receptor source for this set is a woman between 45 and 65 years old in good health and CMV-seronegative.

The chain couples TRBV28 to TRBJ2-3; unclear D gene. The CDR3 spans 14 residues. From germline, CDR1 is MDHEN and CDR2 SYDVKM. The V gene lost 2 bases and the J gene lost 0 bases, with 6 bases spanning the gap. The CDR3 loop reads CASSLQWSTDTQYF. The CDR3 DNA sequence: TGTGCCAGCAGTTTACAGTGGAGCACAGATACGCAGTATTTT.

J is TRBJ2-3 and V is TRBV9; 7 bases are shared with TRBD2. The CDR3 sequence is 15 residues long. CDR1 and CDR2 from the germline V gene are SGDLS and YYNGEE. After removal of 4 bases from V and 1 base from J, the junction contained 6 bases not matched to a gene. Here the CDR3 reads CASSPRGDGTDTQYF. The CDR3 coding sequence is TGTGCCAGCAGCCCCCGGGGGGACGGCACAGATACGCAGTATTTT.

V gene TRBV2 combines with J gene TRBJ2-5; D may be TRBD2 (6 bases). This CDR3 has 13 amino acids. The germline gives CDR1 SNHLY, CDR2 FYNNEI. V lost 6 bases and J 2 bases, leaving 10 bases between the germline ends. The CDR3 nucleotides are TGTGCCAGCAGAAGGGACTTTCAAGAGACCCAGTACTTC. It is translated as CASRRDFQETQYF. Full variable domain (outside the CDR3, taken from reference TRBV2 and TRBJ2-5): EPEVTQTPSHQVTQMGQEVILRCVPISNHLYFYWYRQILGQKVEFLVSFYNNEISEKSEIFDDQFSVERPDGSNFTLKIRSTKLEDSAMYFCASRRDFQETQYFGPGTRLLVL.

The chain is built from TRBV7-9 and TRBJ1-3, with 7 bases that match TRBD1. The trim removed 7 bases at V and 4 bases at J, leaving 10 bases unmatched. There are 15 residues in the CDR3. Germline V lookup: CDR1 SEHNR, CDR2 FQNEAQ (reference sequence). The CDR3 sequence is CASTLKGAPGNTIYF. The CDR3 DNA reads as TGTGCCAGCACTCTTAAGGGGGCGCCCGGAAACACCATATATTTT.

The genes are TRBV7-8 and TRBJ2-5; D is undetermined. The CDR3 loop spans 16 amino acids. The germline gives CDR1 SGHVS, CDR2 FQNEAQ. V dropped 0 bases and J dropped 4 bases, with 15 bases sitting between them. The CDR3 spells CASSLAIWQAPETQYF. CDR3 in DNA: TGTGCCAGCAGCTTAGCAATATGGCAGGCTCCAGAGACCCAGTACTTC.

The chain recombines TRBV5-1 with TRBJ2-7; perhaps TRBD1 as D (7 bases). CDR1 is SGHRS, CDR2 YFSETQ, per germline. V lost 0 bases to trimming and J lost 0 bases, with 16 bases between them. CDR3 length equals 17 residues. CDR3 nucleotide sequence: TGCGCCAGCAGCTTGGGCGCGACAGGGAGGACCTCCTACGAGCAGTACTTC. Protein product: CASSLGATGRTSYEQYF. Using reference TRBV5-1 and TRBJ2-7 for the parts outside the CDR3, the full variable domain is KAGVTQTPRYLIKTRGQQVTLSCSPISGHRSVSWYQQTPGQGLQFLFEYFSETQRNKGNFPGRFSGRQFSNSRSEMNVSTLELGDSALYLCASSLGATGRTSYEQYFGPGTRLTVT.

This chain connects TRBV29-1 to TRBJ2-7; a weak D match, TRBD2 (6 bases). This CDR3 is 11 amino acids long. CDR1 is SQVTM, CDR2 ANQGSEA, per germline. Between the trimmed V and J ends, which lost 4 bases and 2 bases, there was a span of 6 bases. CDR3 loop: CSVGGTYEQYF. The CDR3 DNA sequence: TGCAGCGTTGGCGGGACCTACGAGCAGTACTTC.

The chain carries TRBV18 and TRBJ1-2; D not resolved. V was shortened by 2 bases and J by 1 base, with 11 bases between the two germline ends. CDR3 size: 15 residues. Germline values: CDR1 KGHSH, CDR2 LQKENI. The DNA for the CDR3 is TGTGCCAGCTCACCAGGAGGTGGAGTTAACTATGGCTACACCTTC. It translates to CASSPGGGVNYGYTF.

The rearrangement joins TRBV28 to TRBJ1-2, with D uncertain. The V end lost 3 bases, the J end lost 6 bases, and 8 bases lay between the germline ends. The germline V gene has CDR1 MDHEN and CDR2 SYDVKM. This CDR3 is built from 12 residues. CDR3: CASSLVSDGYTF. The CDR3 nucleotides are TGTGCCAGCAGTTTGGTTTCGGATGGCTACACCTTC.

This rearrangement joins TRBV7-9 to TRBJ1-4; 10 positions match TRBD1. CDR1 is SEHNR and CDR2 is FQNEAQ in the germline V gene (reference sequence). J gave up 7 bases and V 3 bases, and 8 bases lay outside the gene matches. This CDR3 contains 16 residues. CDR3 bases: TGTGCCAGCAGCTTCGACGGAGGACAGGGGGGTGAAAAACTGTTTTTT. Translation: CASSFDGGQGGEKLFF.

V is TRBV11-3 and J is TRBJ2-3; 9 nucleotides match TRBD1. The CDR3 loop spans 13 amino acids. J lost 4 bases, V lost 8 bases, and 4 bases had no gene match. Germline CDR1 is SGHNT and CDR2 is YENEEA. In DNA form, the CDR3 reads TGTGCCAGCTCGGACAGGGGAGCAGATACGCAGTATTTT. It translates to CASSDRGADTQYF. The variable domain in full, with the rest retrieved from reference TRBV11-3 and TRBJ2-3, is EAGVVQSPRYKIIEKKQPVAFWCNPISGHNTLYWYLQNLGQGPELLIRYENEEAVDDSQLPKDRFSAERLKGVDSTLKIQPAELGDSAVYLCASSDRGADTQYFGPGTRLTVL.

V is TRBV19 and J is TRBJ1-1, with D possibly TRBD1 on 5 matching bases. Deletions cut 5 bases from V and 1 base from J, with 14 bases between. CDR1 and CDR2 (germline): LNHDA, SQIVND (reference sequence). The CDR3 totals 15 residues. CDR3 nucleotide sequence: TGTGCCAGTAGTCTCCAACAGGTGGCGAACACTGAAGCTTTCTTT. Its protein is CASSLQQVANTEAFF. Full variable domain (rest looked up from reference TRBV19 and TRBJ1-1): DGGITQSPKYLFRKEGQNVTLSCEQNLNHDAMYWYRQDPGQGLRLIYYSQIVNDFQKGDIAEGYSVSREKKESFPLTVTSAQKNPTAFYLCASSLQQVANTEAFFGQGTRLTVV.

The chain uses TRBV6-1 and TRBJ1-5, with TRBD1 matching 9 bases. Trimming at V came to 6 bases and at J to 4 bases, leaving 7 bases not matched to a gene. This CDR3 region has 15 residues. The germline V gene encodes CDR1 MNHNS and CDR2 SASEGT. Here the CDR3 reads CASRPQGAQNQPQHF. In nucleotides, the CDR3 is TGTGCCAGCAGGCCACAGGGGGCGCAGAATCAGCCCCAGCATTTT.

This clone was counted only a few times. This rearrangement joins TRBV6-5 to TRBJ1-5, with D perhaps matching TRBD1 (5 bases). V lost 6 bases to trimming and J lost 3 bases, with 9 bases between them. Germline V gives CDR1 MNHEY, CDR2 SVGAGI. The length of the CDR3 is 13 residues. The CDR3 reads CASSGQVNQPQHF. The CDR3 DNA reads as TGTGCCAGCAGCGGACAAGTCAATCAGCCCCAGCATTTT.

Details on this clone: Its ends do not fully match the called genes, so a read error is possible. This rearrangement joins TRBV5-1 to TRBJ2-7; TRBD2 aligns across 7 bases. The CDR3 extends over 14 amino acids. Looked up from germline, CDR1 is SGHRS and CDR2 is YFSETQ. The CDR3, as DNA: TGCGCCAGCAGCTTTGGCGGGAGCTCCTACGGGCAGTACTTC. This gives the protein CASSFGGSSYGQYF.

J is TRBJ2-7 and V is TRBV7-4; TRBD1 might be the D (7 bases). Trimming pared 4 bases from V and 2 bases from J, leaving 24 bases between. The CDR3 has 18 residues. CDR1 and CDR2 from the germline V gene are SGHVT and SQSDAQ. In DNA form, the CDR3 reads TGTGCCAGCAGCTCGGGGACAGTTTTTCCACGGGGGCCCTACGAGCAGTACTTC. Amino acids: CASSSGTVFPRGPYEQYF.

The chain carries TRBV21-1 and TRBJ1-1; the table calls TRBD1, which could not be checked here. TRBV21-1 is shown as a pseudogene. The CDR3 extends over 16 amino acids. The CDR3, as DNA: TGTGCCAGCAGCAAAGTGGGACAGGGGCGGGGGACTGAAGCTTTCTTT. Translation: CASSKVGQGRGTEAFF.

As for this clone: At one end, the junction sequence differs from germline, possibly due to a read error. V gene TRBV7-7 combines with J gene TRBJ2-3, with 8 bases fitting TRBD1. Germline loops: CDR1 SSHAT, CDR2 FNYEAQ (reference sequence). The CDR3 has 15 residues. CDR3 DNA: TGTGCTAGCAGCTTGAACAGGGGGACCACAGATACGCAGTATTTT. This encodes CASSLNRGTTDTQYF.

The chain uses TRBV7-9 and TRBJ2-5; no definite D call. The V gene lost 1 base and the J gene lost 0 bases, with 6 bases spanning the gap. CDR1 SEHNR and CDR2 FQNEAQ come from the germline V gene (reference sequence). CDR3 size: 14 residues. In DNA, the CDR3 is TGTGCCAGCAGCTTAGTTCAGTACCAAGAGACCCAGTACTTC. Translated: CASSLVQYQETQYF.

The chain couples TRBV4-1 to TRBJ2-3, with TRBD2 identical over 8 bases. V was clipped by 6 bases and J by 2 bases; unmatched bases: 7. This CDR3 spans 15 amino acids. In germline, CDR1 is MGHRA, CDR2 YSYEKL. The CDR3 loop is CASRGSGGNTDTQYF. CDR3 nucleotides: TGCGCCAGCAGGGGAAGCGGGGGTAACACAGATACGCAGTATTTT.